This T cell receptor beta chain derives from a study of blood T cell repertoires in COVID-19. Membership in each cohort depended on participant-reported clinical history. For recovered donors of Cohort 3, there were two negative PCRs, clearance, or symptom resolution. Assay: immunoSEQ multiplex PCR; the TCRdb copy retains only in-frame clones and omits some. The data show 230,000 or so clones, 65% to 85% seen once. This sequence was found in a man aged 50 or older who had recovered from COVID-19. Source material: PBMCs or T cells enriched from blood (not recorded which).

The CDR3 reads CASSPKEDSPLHF. The CDR3 DNA sequence: TGTGCCAGCAGCCCCAAGGAGGATTCACCCCTCCACTTT. J is TRBJ1-6 and V is TRBV11-1; no definite D call. Germline CDR1 SGHAT, CDR2 FQDESV (reference sequence). V was clipped by 5 bases and J by 8 bases, with 10 bases between them. The CDR3 is 13 residues long.